One sample yielded the 17 T cell receptor beta chains listed below, sequenced in a study of CD8 T cells in Susac syndrome. With random hexamers, about 0.45 to 1 ug RNA was reverse transcribed. Via MiXCR, TCRdb re-called the immunoSEQ multiplex PCR reads, giving one row per CDR3 protein. The table shows some 400,000 distinct CDR3 sequences, with more than 80% occurring only once. The sample consisted of CD8+ T cells from PBMCs. The receptor source for this set is a human donor with multiple sclerosis.

The V call is TRBV29-1, the J call TRBJ2-3, with a weak D call TRBD1 (6 bases). This CDR3 region has 15 residues. CDR1 and CDR2 from the germline V gene are SQVTM and ANQGSEA. Trimming shortened V by 1 base and J by 4 bases, and 15 bases separated the two germline ends. The CDR3 nucleotides are TGCAGCGTTGAAGGGGTGGGGGCGCCTCCAGATACGCAGTATTTT. Amino acid sequence: CSVEGVGAPPDTQYF.

This clonotype came up a few times. The rearrangement links TRBV7-2 to TRBJ1-5; D gene unclear. Between the trimmed V and J ends, which lost 1 base and 4 bases, there was a span of 5 bases. The CDR3 runs to 13 residues. Germline CDR1 reads SGHTA; CDR2 reads FQGNSA. The CDR3 is CASSLGHNQPQHF. The CDR3 nucleotides are TGTGCCAGCAGCTTAGGACATAATCAGCCCCAGCATTTT.

A note on this clonotype: Its ends do not fully match the called genes, so a read error is possible. The CDR3 DNA sequence: TGTGCCAGCAGTTTATCGGGACTAGCAGACTGGCTCTTC. Protein sequence: CASSLSGLADWLF. This chain joins TRBV27 and TRBJ2-1, with 9 bases identical to TRBD2. The CDR3 sequence is 13 residues long. CDR1 is MNHEY, CDR2 SMNVEV, per germline (reference sequence).

This chain links TRBV6-1 with TRBJ1-1; D possibly corresponds to TRBD1 (6 bases). CDR3 length: 18 amino acids. Germline V gives CDR1 MNHNS, CDR2 SASEGT. V was cut by 4 bases and J by 0 bases, with 21 bases left in between. CDR3 region: CASSGGGDWTNMNTEAFF. The CDR3 coding sequence is TGTGCCAGCAGTGGAGGGGGGGACTGGACGAATATGAACACTGAAGCTTTCTTT.

This chain uses TRBV20-1 with TRBJ2-3; 9 nucleotides align to TRBD2. The CDR3 runs 13 residues. V shed 1 base, J shed 8 bases, and the junction held 4 bases outside the gene matches. CDR1 is DFQATT, CDR2 SNEGSKA, per germline (reference sequence). The CDR3 protein is CSARGREGTTQYF. As DNA, the CDR3 is TGCAGTGCTAGAGGGCGGGAGGGTACTACGCAGTATTTT.

V and J are TRBV18 and TRBJ2-1, with a weak D call TRBD2 (6 bases). Between the trimmed V and J ends, which lost 4 bases and 3 bases, there was a span of 19 bases. Germline V CDR1 and CDR2: KGHSH, LQKENI. The CDR3 has 17 amino acids. CDR3 amino acids: CASSHKAQRVVYNEQFF. The DNA of the CDR3 is TGTGCCAGCTCACATAAGGCCCAGCGGGTAGTCTACAATGAGCAGTTCTTC.

The chain carries TRBV28 and TRBJ2-5; 9 bases are a match to TRBD2. Trimming removed 4 bases from V and 3 bases from J; junction bases left unmatched: 9. Germline V gene data show CDR1 as MDHEN and CDR2 as SYDVKM. The CDR3 runs to 16 residues. The CDR3 reads CASSSNNLAGEETQYF. The CDR3 nucleotides read TGTGCCAGCAGTTCAAACAACTTAGCGGGAGAAGAGACCCAGTACTTC.

The chain has TRBV5-1 and TRBJ2-1; the D is unclear. Germline assignment: CDR1 SGHRS and CDR2 YFSETQ. The CDR3 sequence is 15 residues long. V was clipped by 0 bases and J by 10 bases, with 17 bases between them. The CDR3 coding sequence is TGCGCCAGCAGCTTGGGTGACTCCCCCGCCGGGGAGCAGTTCTTC. This encodes CASSLGDSPAGEQFF.

This chain links TRBV5-1 with TRBJ2-1; D assignment may be TRBD1 or TRBD2 (6 bases each). Per germline, CDR1 SGHRS and CDR2 YFSETQ. Trimming cost V 7 bases and J 8 bases, with 16 bases left between them. This CDR3 region has 13 residues. The CDR3 reads CASRQRGVDEQFF. CDR3 sequence (DNA): TGCGCCAGCCGTCAGAGGGGGGTCGATGAGCAGTTCTTC.

The chain combines TRBV5-4 with TRBJ2-7; 7 bases fit TRBD1. Germline trimming cut 0 bases from V and 0 bases from J; bases unmatched to any gene: 6. From germline, CDR1 is SGHNT and CDR2 YYREEE (reference sequence). The CDR3 totals 16 residues. CDR3 nucleotides: TGTGCCAGCAGCTTGGCCTTAGGGGGCCTCTCCTACGAGCAGTACTTC. This gives the protein CASSLALGGLSYEQYF.

This clonotype was recorded a few times. In DNA form, the CDR3 reads TGTGCCAGCGTAGGGGGCCTTACTGAAGCTTTCTTT. Translated, it gives CASVGGLTEAFF. V is TRBV6-1 and J is TRBJ1-1; TRBD1 matches at 7 bases. Trimming cost V 8 bases and J 5 bases; bases outside gene matches: 5. CDR3 size: 12 residues. In germline, CDR1 is MNHNS, CDR2 SASEGT.

The chain carries TRBV6-5 and TRBJ1-3; no clear D. Trimming removed 2 bases from V and 1 base from J, with 21 bases in between. CDR1 MNHEY and CDR2 SVGAGI come from the germline V gene. The CDR3 is made up of 19 amino acids. CDR3 bases: TGTGCCAGCAGTTACGCTACCCTTGGGCGACTGAAATCTGGAAACACCATATATTTT. The encoded protein is CASSYATLGRLKSGNTIYF.

The J gene is TRBJ1-5, the V gene TRBV27; D gene unclear. Germline V CDR1 and CDR2: MNHEY, SMNVEV (reference sequence). This CDR3 has 14 residues. Trimming pared 0 bases from V and 3 bases from J, leaving 6 bases between. Written as DNA, the CDR3 is TGTGCCAGCAGTTTATCAGGTAACAATCAGCCCCAGCATTTT. Translation: CASSLSGNNQPQHF.

The chain joins TRBV24-1 to TRBJ1-2, with D unclear. The CDR3 consists of 17 residues. CDR1 is KGHDR and CDR2 is SFDVKD in the germline V gene. V gave up 5 bases and J gave up 3 bases, with 21 bases separating them. CDR3 sequence (DNA): TGTGCCACCAGTGGATCGCGTTCGGCTGACTGGGACTATGGCTACACCTTC. Translation: CATSGSRSADWDYGYTF.

The chain uses TRBV6-5 and TRBJ2-1; 9 nucleotides match TRBD1. Germline CDR1 and CDR2: MNHEY and SVGAGI. The CDR3 sequence is 15 residues long. With 5 bases clipped from V and 8 bases from J, the junction kept 10 bases outside the gene matches. The CDR3: CASSTGTGTLDEQFF. CDR3 coding DNA: TGTGCCAGCAGTACCGGGACAGGGACTTTGGATGAGCAGTTCTTC.

This rearrangement joins TRBV21-1 to TRBJ2-7. TRBV21-1 is a recognized pseudogene. The CDR3 has 17 amino acids. CDR3 sequence (DNA): TGTGCCAGCAGCAACTCTAAAATGGAGGGGGCTCCCTACGAGCAGTACTTC. Protein: CASSNSKMEGAPYEQYF.

In this sample, this clonotype turned up once. The chain links TRBV5-4 to TRBJ1-1; D might be TRBD1 (5 bases). There are 14 residues in the CDR3. Trimming removed 5 bases at V and 4 bases at J, with 15 bases between. Germline V gives CDR1 SGHNT, CDR2 YYREEE (reference sequence). The CDR3 reads CASSVDGTSTEAFF. For the CDR3, the DNA is TGTGCCAGCAGTGTGGACGGGACCAGCACTGAAGCTTTCTTT.